These 2 T cell receptor beta chains came from one sample sequenced in a study of human versus mouse CDR3 diversity and MHC coevolution. Assay: immunoSEQ multiplex PCR; the TCRdb copy retains only in-frame clones and omits some. Of roughly 80,000 clones detected, roughly 90% appear once; the ten largest clones hold around 0.15%. Sample: naive CD4+ T cells from blood. The subset here: CD45RO-negative CD62L-positive naive CD4 T cells. Source of these receptors: a person aged 30 to 69 in good health.

This clone was found a few times. This chain connects TRBV30 to TRBJ2-3; D not resolved. CDR1 and CDR2 from the germline V gene are GTSNPN and SVGIG (reference sequence). The CDR3 spans 14 residues. V lost 1 base and J lost 0, with 8 bases in between. Written as DNA, the CDR3 is TGTGCCTGGAGTGGGCCTTCTAGCACAGATACGCAGTATTTT. This codes for CAWSGPSSTDTQYF.

V gene TRBV5-1 combines with J gene TRBJ1-2, with D unclear. CDR3 length equals 15 residues. Germline V lookup: CDR1 SGHRS, CDR2 YFSETQ. Trimming removed 4 bases at V and 5 bases at J, with 18 bases between. The CDR3 here is CASSVRRTGDYGYTF. The CDR3 DNA follows: TGCGCCAGCAGCGTTCGTCGGACCGGGGATTATGGCTACACCTTC. The full variable domain, in which reference TRBV5-1 and TRBJ1-2 provide the parts outside the CDR3, is KAGVTQTPRYLIKTRGQQVTLSCSPISGHRSVSWYQQTPGQGLQFLFEYFSETQRNKGNFPGRFSGRQFSNSRSEMNVSTLELGDSALYLCASSVRRTGDYGYTFGSGTRLTVV.